The clone carrying this T cell receptor (beta chain) was seen at least ten times. Its antigen is as yet unknown. After constant-region reverse-primer amplification, full-length variable regions underwent semi-nested PCR with Nested Universal Primer A. TCRdb itself ran the 5' RACE reads through MiXCR, one entry per CDR3 protein. The table shows under 65,000 distinct CDR3 sequences, with 28% occurring only once. Memory CD4+ T cells were sorted as CD4+CD45RO+CD25- cells. V was clipped by 6 bases and J by 2 bases, with 1 base between them. The germline V gene has CDR1 MNHNY and CDR2 SVGAGI (reference sequence). The CDR3 is 10 amino acids. Findings and limits, study-wide: Larger-cohort validation covered only one TCR beta V-J rearrangement. In terms of TCR gene usage, tumor memory CD4+ T cells clustered together with blood and lymph node memory CD4+ cells, as well as with lymph node naive CD4+ cells.

Sequenced input: tumor-infiltrating memory CD4+ T cells sorted from the breast tumor. Subset of the sample: memory CD4+ T cells, CD4+CD45RO+CD25-. V is TRBV6-6 and J is TRBJ1-2; D is unresolved. The TCR originated in a female donor with breast cancer. The CDR3 DNA follows: TGTGCCAGCAGCAACTATGGCTACACCTTC. It codes for CASSNYGYTF.